These 14 T cell receptor beta chains originate from one sample sequenced in a study of blood T cell repertoires in COVID-19. TCRdb keeps only in-frame clones here, not all; method: immunoSEQ multiplex PCR. The sample lists more than 300,000 clones, just over 90% seen once, with 0.8% to 0.9% in the top ten. The sample taken for sequencing was PBMCs or T cells enriched from blood (not recorded which). The source is a woman between 40 and 55 years old who had been exposed to COVID-19.

This clone has more than one count but fewer than ten. V gene TRBV29-1 combines with J gene TRBJ1-1; D unclear. This CDR3 region has 13 residues. Germline V gene lookup returns CDR1 SQVTM and CDR2 ANQGSEA. The ends were cut back, 4 bases at V and 0 bases at J, with 9 bases in the middle. CDR3: CSVGVRLNTEAFF. The CDR3 nucleotides are TGCAGCGTTGGAGTTCGGTTGAACACTGAAGCTTTCTTT.

The V call is TRBV18, the J call TRBJ2-7; D may be TRBD1 (5 bases). This CDR3 is built from 14 residues. Between the trimmed V and J ends, which lost 3 bases and 0 bases, there was a span of 9 bases. The germline V gene encodes CDR1 KGHSH and CDR2 LQKENI. The CDR3 sequence is CASSPDTNSYEQYF. CDR3 DNA sequence: TGTGCCAGCTCACCGGACACCAACTCCTACGAGCAGTACTTC.

The rearrangement uses TRBV7-3 and TRBJ2-1; TRBD2 might be the D (7 bases). The CDR3 sequence is 13 residues long. V was clipped by 1 base and J by 11 bases, with 12 bases between them. Germline V gene data show CDR1 as SGHTA and CDR2 as FQGTGA. The CDR3 bases are TGTGCCAGCAGCTTAATTTCGGGGGGCCAGCAGTTCTTC. This translates into CASSLISGGQQFF.

The V gene is TRBV7-2, the J gene TRBJ1-4; possible D gene TRBD1, 6 bases. The germline V gene has CDR1 SGHTA and CDR2 FQGNSA. This CDR3 is built from 14 residues. V lost 5 bases to trimming and J lost 8 bases, with 15 bases between them. The CDR3 DNA follows: TGTGCCAGCAGCCTAGTGGGGGCGGTGGAAAAACTGTTTTTT. Its translation is CASSLVGAVEKLFF.

The genes are TRBV19 and TRBJ1-4; no clear D gene. V lost 2 bases to trimming and J lost 4 bases, with 14 bases between them. There are 16 residues in the CDR3. Germline CDR1 is LNHDA and CDR2 is SQIVND (reference sequence). The CDR3 nucleotides are TGTGCCAGTAGTATATTAACTGGAGGATATAATGAAAAACTGTTTTTT. This codes for CASSILTGGYNEKLFF.

This clone was detected once. This chain uses TRBV7-3 with TRBJ2-3; 7 nucleotides agree with TRBD1. V lost 5 bases, J lost 6 bases, and 8 bases stayed unmatched. CDR1 is SGHTA and CDR2 is FQGTGA in the germline V gene. The CDR3 has 14 amino acids. The CDR3 DNA reads TGTGCCAGCAGCCAGGACAGGCGAGGGGATACGCAGTATTTT. Translating gives CASSQDRRGDTQYF.

The chain couples TRBV5-6 to TRBJ2-2; 7 bases are a match to TRBD1. Germline V gene sequence: CDR1 SGHDT, CDR2 YYEEEE. Trimming cost V 5 bases and J 7 bases; bases outside gene matches: 8. The CDR3 length is 14 residues. CDR3 nucleotide sequence: TGTGCCAGCAGGTGGACAGGCCGAGGCGGGGAGCTGTTTTTT. Protein sequence: CASRWTGRGGELFF.

As regards this clone: Additional DNA sequences in this sample encode the identical CDR3. The chain combines TRBV2 with TRBJ1-1, with 8 positions matching TRBD1. Unmatched junction bases numbered 2, after V lost 5 bases and J lost 0 bases. The germline CDR1 and CDR2 sequences are SNHLY and FYNNEI. The CDR3 contains 14 residues. CDR3 nucleotides: TGTGCCAGCAGTTACAGGGGGATGAACACTGAAGCTTTCTTT. Translating gives CASSYRGMNTEAFF. The full variable domain, its missing parts supplied by reference TRBV2 and TRBJ1-1, is EPEVTQTPSHQVTQMGQEVILRCVPISNHLYFYWYRQILGQKVEFLVSFYNNEISEKSEIFDDQFSVERPDGSNFTLKIRSTKLEDSAMYFCASSYRGMNTEAFFGQGTRLTVV.

The chain is built from TRBV7-9 and TRBJ2-3; TRBD2 matches at 11 bases. Per the germline V gene, CDR1 is SEHNR and CDR2 is FQNEAQ (reference sequence). The V and J ends lost 5 bases and 3 bases, in that order; junction bases with no gene match: 7. CDR3 length: 16 residues. CDR3 region: CASSGPGLADTDTQYF. The CDR3 nucleotides read TGTGCCAGCAGCGGGCCGGGACTAGCGGATACAGATACGCAGTATTTT. Using reference TRBV7-9 and TRBJ2-3 for the parts outside the CDR3, the full variable domain is DTGVSQNPRHKITKRGQNVTFRCDPISEHNRLYWYRQTLGQGPEFLTYFQNEAQLEKSRLLSDRFSAERPKGSFSTLEIQRTEQGDSAMYLCASSGPGLADTDTQYFGPGTRLTVL.

This chain uses TRBV18 with TRBJ1-4; D gene uncertain. V lost 3 bases, J lost 3 bases, and 8 bases lay in between. The germline CDR1 and CDR2 sequences are KGHSH and LQKENI. The CDR3 has 14 amino acids. The CDR3 nucleotides read TGTGCCAGCTCACCCGCGGCAGCTAATGAAAAACTGTTTTTT. This gives the protein CASSPAAANEKLFF.

The gene calls are TRBV7-8 and TRBJ2-3; 11 nucleotides align to TRBD2. This CDR3 is built from 14 residues. Trimming removed 4 bases from V and 5 bases from J; junction bases left unmatched: 2. Germline values: CDR1 SGHVS, CDR2 FQNEAQ. CDR3 nucleotide sequence: TGTGCCAGCAGCTATACTAGCGGGGGAGATACGCAGTATTTT. It encodes CASSYTSGGDTQYF.

A note on this clone: Its ends do not fully match the called genes, so a read error is possible. Other DNA sequences in the sample encode the same CDR3. The CDR3 DNA sequence: TGCGCCAGCAGTTTGGGGGGCAACTATGGCTACACCTTC. Amino acid sequence: CASSLGGNYGYTF. V and J are TRBV5-1 and TRBJ1-2, with a weak D call TRBD1 (6 bases). Germline CDR1 SGHRS, CDR2 YFSETQ. This CDR3 is built from 13 residues.

The chain combines TRBV19 with TRBJ1-1, with a tentative D call TRBD1 (5 bases). CDR1 LNHDA and CDR2 SQIVND come from the germline V gene (reference sequence). The V and J ends lost 6 bases and 6 bases respectively, with 14 bases between them. The CDR3 has 13 amino acids. CDR3: CASRFLAGAEAFF. The CDR3 region has the DNA TGTGCCAGTAGGTTCTTAGCGGGGGCTGAAGCTTTCTTT.

The chain couples TRBV6-2 or TRBV6-3 to TRBJ2-7; maybe TRBD2 (5 bases). The V and J ends lost 4 bases and 2 bases respectively, with 12 bases between them. This CDR3 contains 14 residues. Per germline, CDR1 MNHEY and CDR2 SVGEGT. The CDR3 here is CASSSNPGTYEQYF. CDR3 DNA: TGTGCCAGCAGTTCTAACCCGGGAACCTACGAGCAGTACTTC.